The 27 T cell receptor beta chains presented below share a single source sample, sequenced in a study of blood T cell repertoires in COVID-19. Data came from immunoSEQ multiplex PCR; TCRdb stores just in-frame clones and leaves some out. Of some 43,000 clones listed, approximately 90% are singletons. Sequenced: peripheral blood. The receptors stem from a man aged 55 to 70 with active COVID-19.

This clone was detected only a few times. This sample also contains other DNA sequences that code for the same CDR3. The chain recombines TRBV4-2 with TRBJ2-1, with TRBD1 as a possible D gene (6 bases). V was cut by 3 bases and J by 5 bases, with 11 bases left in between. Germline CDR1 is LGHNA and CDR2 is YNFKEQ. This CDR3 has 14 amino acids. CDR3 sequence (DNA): TGTGCCAGCAGCCAGGACCCAGGGGACAATGAGCAGTTCTTC. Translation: CASSQDPGDNEQFF.

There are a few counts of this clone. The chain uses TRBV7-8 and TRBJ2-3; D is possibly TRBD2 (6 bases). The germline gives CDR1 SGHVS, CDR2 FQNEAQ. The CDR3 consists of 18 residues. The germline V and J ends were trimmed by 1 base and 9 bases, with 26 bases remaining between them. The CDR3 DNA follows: TGTGCCAGCAGCTTAGGTTATCGGGTAGCGGCGCAAAACAGGACGCAGTATTTT. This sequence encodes CASSLGYRVAAQNRTQYF.

This chain's CDR3 is CASSFTGDTNYGYTF. The CDR3 DNA reads TGCGCCAGCAGTTTTACAGGGGATACTAACTATGGCTACACCTTC. The chain is built from TRBV5-1 and TRBJ1-2, with 7 bases identical to TRBD1. Germline V lookup: CDR1 SGHRS, CDR2 YFSETQ. The V segment lost 5 bases and the J segment 0 bases; nucleotides outside the gene matches: 7. The CDR3 sequence is 15 residues long.

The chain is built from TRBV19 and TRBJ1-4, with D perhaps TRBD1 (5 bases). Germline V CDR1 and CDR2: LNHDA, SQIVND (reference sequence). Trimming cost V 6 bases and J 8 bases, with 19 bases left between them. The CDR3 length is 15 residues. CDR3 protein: CASRPRPGSSEKLFF. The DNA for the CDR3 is TGTGCCAGTAGGCCGAGGCCAGGGTCCAGCGAAAAACTGTTTTTT.

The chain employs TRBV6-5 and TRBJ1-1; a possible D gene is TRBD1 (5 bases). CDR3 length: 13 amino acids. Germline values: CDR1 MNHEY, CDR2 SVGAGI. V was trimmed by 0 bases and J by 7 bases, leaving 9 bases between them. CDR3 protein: CASSYSLDSEAFF. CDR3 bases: TGTGCCAGCAGTTACTCTCTTGACAGTGAAGCTTTCTTT.

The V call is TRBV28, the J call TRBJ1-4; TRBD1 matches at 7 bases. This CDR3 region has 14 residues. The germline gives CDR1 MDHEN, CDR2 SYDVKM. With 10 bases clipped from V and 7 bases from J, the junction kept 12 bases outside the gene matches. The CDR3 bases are TGTGCCATTCTGTTACAGGGGCAGGGTGAAAAACTGTTTTTT. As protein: CAILLQGQGEKLFF.

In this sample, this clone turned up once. Here the CDR3 DNA reads TGTGCCAGCAGTTCGCCCCTACTAGCGGGAGCTTCAGATACGCAGTATTTT. It translates to CASSSPLLAGASDTQYF. The chain recombines TRBV28 with TRBJ2-3; TRBD2 aligns across 11 bases. Germline V lookup: CDR1 MDHEN, CDR2 SYDVKM. The CDR3 loop spans 17 amino acids. J was trimmed by 4 bases and V by 4 bases; bases with no gene match: 10.

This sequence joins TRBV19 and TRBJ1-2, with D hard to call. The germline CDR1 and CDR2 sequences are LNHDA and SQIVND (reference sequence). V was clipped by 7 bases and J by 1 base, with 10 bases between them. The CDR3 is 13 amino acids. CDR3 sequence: CASNRNVNYGYTF. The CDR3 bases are TGTGCCAGTAATAGAAACGTTAACTATGGCTACACCTTC.

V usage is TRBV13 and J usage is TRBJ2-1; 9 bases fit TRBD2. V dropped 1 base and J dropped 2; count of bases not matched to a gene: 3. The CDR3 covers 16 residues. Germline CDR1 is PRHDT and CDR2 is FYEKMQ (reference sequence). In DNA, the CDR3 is TGTGCCAGCAGCTTAGTGGCGGGGGGGCCCTACAATGAGCAGTTCTTC. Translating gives CASSLVAGGPYNEQFF.

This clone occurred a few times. The CDR3 is CASSVSSGRGNEQFF. DNA of the CDR3: TGTGCCAGCAGTGTATCGAGCGGGAGGGGGAATGAGCAGTTCTTC. V gene TRBV6-4 combines with J gene TRBJ2-1; 10 nucleotides align to TRBD2. Per germline, CDR1 MRHNA and CDR2 SNTAGT. This CDR3 is built from 15 residues. Unmatched junction bases numbered 7, after V lost 4 bases and J lost 7 bases.

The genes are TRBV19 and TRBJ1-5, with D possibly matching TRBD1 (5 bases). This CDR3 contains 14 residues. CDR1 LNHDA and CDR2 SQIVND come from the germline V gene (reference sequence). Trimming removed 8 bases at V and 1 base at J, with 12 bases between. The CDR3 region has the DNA TGTGCCAGTGAGCCCAGGGCAAGCAATCAGCCCCAGCATTTT. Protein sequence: CASEPRASNQPQHF.

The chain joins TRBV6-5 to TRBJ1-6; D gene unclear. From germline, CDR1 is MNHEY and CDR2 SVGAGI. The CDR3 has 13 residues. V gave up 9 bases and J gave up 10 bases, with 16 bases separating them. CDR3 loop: CARTVGVGSPLHF. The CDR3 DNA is TGTGCCAGGACCGTCGGGGTCGGGTCACCCCTCCACTTT.

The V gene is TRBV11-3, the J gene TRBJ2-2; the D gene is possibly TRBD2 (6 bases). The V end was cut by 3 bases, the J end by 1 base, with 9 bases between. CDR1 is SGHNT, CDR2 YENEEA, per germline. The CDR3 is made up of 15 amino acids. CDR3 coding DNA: TGTGCCAGCAGCTTGAAAGCGGGGAACACCGGGGAGCTGTTTTTT. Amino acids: CASSLKAGNTGELFF.

The DNA of the CDR3 is TGTGCCAGCAGTGAAGCAGGAAGCGGGGGGGCCGGAGGGACAGATACGCAGTATTTT. Translated, it gives CASSEAGSGGAGGTDTQYF. This sequence joins TRBV6-1 and TRBJ2-3; 10 bases fit TRBD2. V was pared by 0 bases and J by 3 bases, with 12 bases of the junction left unmatched. Germline assignment: CDR1 MNHNS and CDR2 SASEGT. There are 19 residues in the CDR3.

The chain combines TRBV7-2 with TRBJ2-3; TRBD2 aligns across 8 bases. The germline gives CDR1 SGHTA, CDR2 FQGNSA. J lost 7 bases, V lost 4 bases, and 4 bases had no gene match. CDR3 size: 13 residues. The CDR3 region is CASSSTSAHTQYF. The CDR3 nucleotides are TGTGCCAGCAGCTCGACTAGCGCGCATACGCAGTATTTT.

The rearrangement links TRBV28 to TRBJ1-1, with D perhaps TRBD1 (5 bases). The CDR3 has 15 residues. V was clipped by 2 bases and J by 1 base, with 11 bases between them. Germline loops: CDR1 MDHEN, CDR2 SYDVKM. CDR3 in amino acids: CASSLDQGWNTEAFF. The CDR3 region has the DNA TGTGCCAGCAGTTTAGACCAGGGTTGGAACACTGAAGCTTTCTTT. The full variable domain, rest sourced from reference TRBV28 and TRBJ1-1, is DVKVTQSSRYLVKRTGEKVFLECVQDMDHENMFWYRQDPGLGLRLIYFSYDVKMKEKGDIPEGYSVSREKKERFSLILESASTNQTSMYLCASSLDQGWNTEAFFGQGTRLTVV.

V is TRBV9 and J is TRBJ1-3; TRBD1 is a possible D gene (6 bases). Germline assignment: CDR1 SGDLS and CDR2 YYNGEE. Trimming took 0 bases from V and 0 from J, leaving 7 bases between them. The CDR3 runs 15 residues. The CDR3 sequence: CASSVGTVSGNTIYF. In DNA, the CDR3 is TGTGCCAGCAGCGTAGGGACAGTCTCTGGAAACACCATATATTTT.

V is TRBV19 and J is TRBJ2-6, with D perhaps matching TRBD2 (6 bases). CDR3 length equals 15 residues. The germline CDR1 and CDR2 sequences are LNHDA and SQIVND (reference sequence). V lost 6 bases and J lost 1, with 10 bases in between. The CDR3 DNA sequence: TGTGCCAGTAGCAAGGAGGGGTCTGGGGCCAACGTCCTGACTTTC. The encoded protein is CASSKEGSGANVLTF.

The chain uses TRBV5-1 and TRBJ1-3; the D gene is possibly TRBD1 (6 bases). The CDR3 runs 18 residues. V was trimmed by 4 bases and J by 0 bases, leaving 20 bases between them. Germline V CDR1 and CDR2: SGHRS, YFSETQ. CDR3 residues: CASSRRLGDTASGNTIYF. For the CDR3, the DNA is TGCGCCAGCAGCCGGAGACTCGGGGACACAGCCTCTGGAAACACCATATATTTT.

The CDR3 region has the DNA TGTGCCAGCAGCTTTAGGGGGTACAGGGACACTGAAGCTTTCTTT. As protein: CASSFRGYRDTEAFF. The rearrangement links TRBV11-2 to TRBJ1-1; TRBD1 might be the D (6 bases). The germline CDR1 and CDR2 sequences are SGHAT and FQNNGV. CDR3 size: 15 residues. Trimming took off 3 bases at V and 3 bases at J, with 14 bases between the two ends. Full variable domain (missing parts from reference TRBV11-2 and TRBJ1-1): EAGVAQSPRYKIIEKRQSVAFWCNPISGHATLYWYQQILGQGPKLLIQFQNNGVVDDSQLPKDRFSAERLKGVDSTLKIQPAKLEDSAVYLCASSFRGYRDTEAFFGQGTRLTVV.

The CDR3 region has the DNA TGCAGTGCTAGTGACAGGGGAGTGGGAGAGACCCAGTACTTC. Its protein is CSASDRGVGETQYF. This rearrangement joins TRBV20-1 to TRBJ2-5; the match to TRBD1 covers 8 bases. This CDR3 region has 14 residues. V trimming: 3 bases; J trimming: 4 bases; junction bases outside the gene matches: 7. The germline V gene has CDR1 DFQATT and CDR2 SNEGSKA (reference sequence).

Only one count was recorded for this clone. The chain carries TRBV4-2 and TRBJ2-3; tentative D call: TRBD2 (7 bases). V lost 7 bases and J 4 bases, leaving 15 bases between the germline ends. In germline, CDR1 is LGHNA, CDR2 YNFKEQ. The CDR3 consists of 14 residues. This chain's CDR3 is CASTGGGAADTQYF. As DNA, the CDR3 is TGTGCCAGCACCGGAGGGGGGGCCGCAGATACGCAGTATTTT.

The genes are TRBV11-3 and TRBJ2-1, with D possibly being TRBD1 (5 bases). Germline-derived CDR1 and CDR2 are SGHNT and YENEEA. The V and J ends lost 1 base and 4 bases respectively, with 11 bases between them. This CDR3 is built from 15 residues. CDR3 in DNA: TGTGCCAGCAGCTTAGGGACACAACATTACAATGAGCAGTTCTTC. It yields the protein CASSLGTQHYNEQFF.

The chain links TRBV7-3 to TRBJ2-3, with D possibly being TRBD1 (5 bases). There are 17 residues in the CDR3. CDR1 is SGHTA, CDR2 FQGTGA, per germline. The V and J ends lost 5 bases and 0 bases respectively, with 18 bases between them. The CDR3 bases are TGTGCCAGCAGCCCAAAAGGGGTTGGGGAAAGCACAGATACGCAGTATTTT. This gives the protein CASSPKGVGESTDTQYF.

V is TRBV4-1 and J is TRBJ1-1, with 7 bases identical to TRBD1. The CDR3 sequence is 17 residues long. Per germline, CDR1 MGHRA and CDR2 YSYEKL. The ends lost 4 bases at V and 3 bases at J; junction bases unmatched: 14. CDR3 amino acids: CASSPPRQGVADTEAFF. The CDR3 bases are TGCGCCAGCAGCCCACCCCGGCAGGGGGTTGCGGACACTGAAGCTTTCTTT.

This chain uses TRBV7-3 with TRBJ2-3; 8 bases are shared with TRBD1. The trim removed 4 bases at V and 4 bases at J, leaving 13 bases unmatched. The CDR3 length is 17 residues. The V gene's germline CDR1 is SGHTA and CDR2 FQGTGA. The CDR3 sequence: CASSSPGQASLSDTQYF. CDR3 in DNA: TGTGCCAGCAGCTCCCCGGGACAGGCGTCTCTTTCAGATACGCAGTATTTT.

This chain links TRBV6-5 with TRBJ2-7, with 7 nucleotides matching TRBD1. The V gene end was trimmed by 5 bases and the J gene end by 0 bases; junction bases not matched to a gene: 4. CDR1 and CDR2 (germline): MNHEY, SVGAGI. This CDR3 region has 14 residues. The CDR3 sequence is CASSRQGLSYEQYF. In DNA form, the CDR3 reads TGTGCCAGCAGTCGACAGGGCCTCTCCTACGAGCAGTACTTC.